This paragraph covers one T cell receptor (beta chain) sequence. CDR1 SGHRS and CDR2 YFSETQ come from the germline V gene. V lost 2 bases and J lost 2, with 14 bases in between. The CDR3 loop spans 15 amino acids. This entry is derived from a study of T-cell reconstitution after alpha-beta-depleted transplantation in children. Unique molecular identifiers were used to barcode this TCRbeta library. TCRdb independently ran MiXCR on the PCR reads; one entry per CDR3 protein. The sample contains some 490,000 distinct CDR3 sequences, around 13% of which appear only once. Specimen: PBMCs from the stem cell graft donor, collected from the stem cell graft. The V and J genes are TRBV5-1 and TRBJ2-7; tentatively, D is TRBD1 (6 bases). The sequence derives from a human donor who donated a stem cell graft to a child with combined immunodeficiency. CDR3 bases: TGCGCCAGCAGCTTCGGGGCAGGGGCCACCTACGAGCAGTACTTC. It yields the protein CASSFGAGATYEQYF.